These 17 T cell receptor beta chains were sequenced from one sample in a study of shared clonotypes between healthy human individuals. Only in-frame clones appear in the TCRdb table, and some are missing; sequencing was by immunoSEQ multiplex PCR. The sample carries millions of clones, about 92% recorded once. Material for sequencing was naive CD4+ T cells sorted from blood. Noted subset: CD45RA+ positively selected. The receptors stem from a young man in good health.

Of note for this clone: This same CDR3 is encoded by further DNA sequences in the sample. Here the CDR3 reads CASSLTGGTDTQYF. The CDR3 DNA is TGTGCCAGCAGCTTGACTGGGGGCACAGATACGCAGTATTTT. This chain uses TRBV7-3 with TRBJ2-3; D remains ambiguous. V lost 3 bases and J lost 1, with 8 bases in between. Germline V gene lookup returns CDR1 SGHTA and CDR2 FQGTGA. The CDR3 length is 14 residues.

This rearrangement joins TRBV18 to TRBJ2-1; 9 positions agree with TRBD2. This CDR3 comprises 18 residues. Germline CDR1 is KGHSH and CDR2 is LQKENI. V lost 6 bases, J lost 0 bases, and 12 bases stayed unmatched. CDR3 bases: TGTGCCAGCTCGACCAGTGGAGCGGGGGGTGACTCCTACAATGAGCAGTTCTTC. Its translation: CASSTSGAGGDSYNEQFF.

The chain recombines TRBV5-4 with TRBJ2-1, with 12 bases aligning to TRBD2. V lost 3 bases, J lost 3 bases, and 1 base stayed unmatched. Germline lookup yields CDR1 SGHNT and CDR2 YYREEE (reference sequence). The CDR3 has 15 amino acids. The CDR3 DNA is TGTGCCAGCAGCTGGACTAGCGGGGTCTACAATGAGCAGTTCTTC. It translates to CASSWTSGVYNEQFF.

The V and J genes are TRBV7-2 and TRBJ2-5, with D perhaps matching TRBD2 (5 bases). The germline CDR1 and CDR2 sequences are SGHTA and FQGNSA. CDR3 size: 12 residues. V gave up 4 bases and J gave up 5 bases, with 8 bases separating them. The CDR3 region is CASSSGTETQYF. The CDR3 nucleotides read TGTGCCAGCAGCTCGGGAACGGAGACCCAGTACTTC.

The gene calls are TRBV10-3 and TRBJ1-1; no clear D. Trimming removed 2 bases at V and 5 bases at J, with 12 bases between. The germline CDR1 and CDR2 sequences are ENHRY and SYGVKD. The CDR3 sequence is 14 residues long. The CDR3 reads CAISEDTLGTEAFF. CDR3 nucleotide sequence: TGTGCCATCAGTGAGGACACGCTCGGAACTGAAGCTTTCTTT.

The chain combines TRBV18 with TRBJ1-1; perhaps TRBD1 as D (5 bases). The V gene's germline CDR1 is KGHSH and CDR2 LQKENI. The CDR3 is 14 residues long. Trimming stripped 5 bases from V and 4 bases from J, with 14 bases between. As DNA, the CDR3 is TGTGCCAGCTCATCCCTGAGGGACGGCACTGAAGCTTTCTTT. Amino acid sequence: CASSSLRDGTEAFF.

About this clone: Other DNA variants within this sample encode the same CDR3. The rearrangement joins TRBV15 to TRBJ2-5; 9 nucleotides align to TRBD1. The germline V gene has CDR1 LNHNV and CDR2 YYDKDF (reference sequence). V lost 3 bases to trimming and J lost 5 bases; unmatched junction nucleotides: 4. This CDR3 is built from 14 residues. The CDR3, as DNA: TGTGCCACCAGCAGGGACAGGGGTGGGGAGACCCAGTACTTC. It specifies CATSRDRGGETQYF.

This rearrangement joins TRBV23-1 to TRBJ2-7; no definite D call. TRBV23-1 is recorded as an ORF, its role being uncertain. V was trimmed by 3 bases and J by 6 bases, leaving 15 bases between them. The CDR3 sequence is 14 residues long. CDR3 DNA: TGCGCCAGCAGTCATGGCACCCGTCCATGCGAGCAGTACTTC. Encoded protein: CASSHGTRPCEQYF.

This rearrangement joins TRBV15 to TRBJ2-5, with D possibly TRBD1 on 6 matching bases. CDR1 is LNHNV, CDR2 YYDKDF, per germline (reference sequence). Trimming cost V 2 bases and J 2 bases, with 6 bases left between them. This CDR3 has 13 residues. The CDR3 region is CATSRQGQETQYF. The CDR3 DNA reads TGTGCCACCAGCAGACAGGGGCAAGAGACCCAGTACTTC.

This sequence joins TRBV6-6 and TRBJ1-5, with 10 positions matching TRBD1. The CDR3 extends over 15 amino acids. CDR1 is MNHNY and CDR2 is SVGAGI in the germline V gene (reference sequence). Germline trimming cut 5 bases from V and 4 bases from J; bases unmatched to any gene: 5. CDR3 bases: TGTGCCAGCAGTAGGGGACAGGGGTGGAATCAGCCCCAGCATTTT. Translated, it gives CASSRGQGWNQPQHF.

V is TRBV28 and J is TRBJ2-5, with 9 bases aligning to TRBD1. Germline V lookup: CDR1 MDHEN, CDR2 SYDVKM. This CDR3 contains 13 residues. V was clipped by 6 bases and J by 5 bases; unmatched bases: 4. The CDR3 region has the DNA TGTGCCAGCAGACAGACAGGGGGGGAGACCCAGTACTTC. It yields the protein CASRQTGGETQYF.

The chain is built from TRBV6-5 and TRBJ2-7; D perhaps matches TRBD2 (5 bases). V was trimmed by 6 bases and J by 2 bases, leaving 11 bases between them. CDR3 length: 13 residues. CDR1 is MNHEY and CDR2 is SVGAGI in the germline V gene. The DNA of the CDR3 is TGTGCCAGCAGCCGCTACGGGGCCTACGAGCAGTACTTC. The encoded protein is CASSRYGAYEQYF.

The chain couples TRBV28 to TRBJ1-5; D gene ambiguous. Germline CDR1 reads MDHEN; CDR2 reads SYDVKM. The CDR3 runs to 14 residues. Trimming removed 8 bases from V and 0 bases from J, with 11 bases in between. CDR3 nucleotide sequence: TGTGCCAGCGGGATGCCGGATAGCAATCAGCCCCAGCATTTT. It encodes CASGMPDSNQPQHF.

J is TRBJ1-3 and V is TRBV10-2; 7 bases map to TRBD1. The CDR3 has 14 residues. The V gene end was trimmed by 4 bases and the J gene end by 4 bases; junction bases not matched to a gene: 4. Germline values: CDR1 WSHSY, CDR2 SAAADI. The CDR3 loop reads CASSGWDRGNTIYF. The CDR3 coding sequence is TGCGCCAGCAGTGGTTGGGACAGAGGAAACACCATATATTTT.

There are a few counts of this clone. The chain couples TRBV5-4 to TRBJ1-6; weak D call: TRBD1 (6 bases). Trimming took 2 bases from V and 7 from J, leaving 13 bases between them. The CDR3 is 15 residues long. Germline CDR1 is SGHNT and CDR2 is YYREEE (reference sequence). The CDR3 here is CASSFQDRQNSPLHF. CDR3 nucleotide sequence: TGTGCCAGCAGCTTTCAGGACAGACAAAATTCACCCCTCCACTTT.

V and J are TRBV5-1 and TRBJ2-7, with 7 bases identical to TRBD1. Germline CDR1 reads SGHRS; CDR2 reads YFSETQ. This CDR3 spans 15 amino acids. Trimming removed 0 bases from V and 2 bases from J; junction bases left unmatched: 5. In nucleotides, the CDR3 is TGCGCCAGCAGCTTGGCTGGACAGGTCACCTACGAGCAGTACTTC. It specifies CASSLAGQVTYEQYF. The full variable domain, in which reference TRBV5-1 and TRBJ2-7 provide the parts outside the CDR3, is KAGVTQTPRYLIKTRGQQVTLSCSPISGHRSVSWYQQTPGQGLQFLFEYFSETQRNKGNFPGRFSGRQFSNSRSEMNVSTLELGDSALYLCASSLAGQVTYEQYFGPGTRLTVT.

This clone was recorded a few times. The V call is TRBV10-3, the J call TRBJ2-7, with D possibly matching TRBD1 (5 bases). CDR1 is ENHRY and CDR2 is SYGVKD in the germline V gene. The CDR3 length is 13 residues. The V and J ends lost 8 bases and 3 bases respectively, with 14 bases between them. CDR3 nucleotides: TGTGCCATCGGGCAGGGTCCTCACTACGAGCAGTACTTC. Its protein product is CAIGQGPHYEQYF.